The 12 T cell receptor beta chains below were found in one sample sequenced in a study of T-cell reconstitution after alpha-beta-depleted transplantation in children. Unique molecular identifiers tagged the TCRbeta library. A single record per CDR3 protein comes from TCRdb applying MiXCR to the PCR reads. Counted here are 300,000 to 400,000 distinct CDR3 sequences, 10% to 15% occurring once; the ten biggest clones make up around 4.5%. Sequenced here: PBMCs, sampled from the stem cell graft. The receptor set was obtained from a human donor who donated a stem cell graft to a child with Fanconi anemia.

This clonotype occurred a few times. The chain joins TRBV5-1 to TRBJ2-5; tentatively, D is TRBD1 (7 bases). Germline CDR1 SGHRS, CDR2 YFSETQ. V dropped 3 bases and J dropped 1 base, with 10 bases sitting between them. CDR3 size: 14 residues. The CDR3 DNA follows: TGCGCCAGCAGCTGGAGGGACAGCCAAGAGACCCAGTACTTC. This gives the protein CASSWRDSQETQYF.

A few counts support this clonotype. J is TRBJ2-7 and V is TRBV2; D uncertain. CDR3 size: 15 residues. Trimming took off 4 bases at V and 3 bases at J, with 16 bases between the two ends. CDR1 SNHLY and CDR2 FYNNEI come from the germline V gene. The CDR3 here is CASSGFATTGYEQYV. DNA for the CDR3: TGTGCCAGCAGTGGGTTCGCTACGACCGGCTACGAGCAGTACGTC.

The sample holds a few counts of this clonotype. V gene TRBV20-1 combines with J gene TRBJ2-3; 9 bases match TRBD1. Trimming took 5 bases from V and 4 from J; bases not matched to a gene: 10. From germline, CDR1 is DFQATT and CDR2 SNEGSKA (reference sequence). The CDR3 is 15 residues long. CDR3 sequence: CSAHFGGQGADTQYF. The CDR3 coding sequence is TGCAGTGCTCATTTCGGGGGACAGGGCGCAGATACGCAGTATTTT.

CDR3 DNA: TGCAGTGCTAGAAAACTTACTATCACAGATACGCAGTATTTT. Protein: CSARKLTITDTQYF. This chain joins TRBV20-1 and TRBJ2-3; D remains unclear. The V and J ends lost 2 bases and 2 bases respectively, with 11 bases between them. Per the germline V gene, CDR1 is DFQATT and CDR2 is SNEGSKA (reference sequence). CDR3 length: 14 residues.

This clonotype was seen ten or more times. This chain uses TRBV5-1 with TRBJ2-2; the match to TRBD1 covers 12 bases. Trimming removed 0 bases from V and 6 bases from J; junction bases left unmatched: 6. Germline CDR1 reads SGHRS; CDR2 reads YFSETQ. This CDR3 spans 17 amino acids. The CDR3: CASSLESGTGGSGELFF. CDR3 DNA sequence: TGCGCCAGCAGCTTGGAGTCCGGGACAGGGGGCTCCGGGGAGCTGTTTTTT.

The chain couples TRBV7-2 to TRBJ1-1; a possible D gene is TRBD1 (6 bases). This CDR3 is built from 14 residues. The germline V gene encodes CDR1 SGHTA and CDR2 FQGNSA. The V end was cut by 6 bases, the J end by 4 bases, with 15 bases between. DNA for the CDR3: TGTGCCAGCAGGAGTGGGGGGGCAGGCACTGAAGCTTTCTTT. Protein: CASRSGGAGTEAFF.

This clonotype turned up a few times. V usage is TRBV5-6 and J usage is TRBJ1-2, with 10 bases fitting TRBD1. Trimming took 1 base from V and 7 from J; bases not matched to a gene: 4. Germline V lookup: CDR1 SGHDT, CDR2 YYEEEE. There are 14 residues in the CDR3. This CDR3 reads CASSLSGQGVGYTF. DNA of the CDR3: TGTGCCAGCAGCTTGAGTGGACAGGGGGTTGGCTACACCTTC.

The rearrangement links TRBV27 to TRBJ2-1; D is undetermined. Germline-derived CDR1 and CDR2 are MNHEY and SMNVEV (reference sequence). The length of the CDR3 is 11 residues. V was clipped by 5 bases and J by 9 bases, with 8 bases between them. The CDR3 is CASSKGTEQFF. The CDR3 region has the DNA TGTGCCAGCAGTAAAGGAACTGAGCAGTTCTTC.

The V call is TRBV2, the J call TRBJ1-5; D is unresolved. The CDR3 has 15 amino acids. The germline V gene encodes CDR1 SNHLY and CDR2 FYNNEI. The V and J ends lost 4 bases and 2 bases respectively, with 12 bases between them. CDR3 in DNA: TGTGCCAGCAGTGTGGACCGAAGTCGCAATCAGCCCCAGCATTTT. This sequence encodes CASSVDRSRNQPQHF.

This clonotype was picked up a small number of times. The gene calls are TRBV27 and TRBJ2-7; D gene ambiguous. Per germline, CDR1 MNHEY and CDR2 SMNVEV (reference sequence). V shed 3 bases and J shed 4 bases, with 13 bases lying between them. CDR3 length: 14 amino acids. This chain's CDR3 is CASSLGLASYEQYF. CDR3 DNA sequence: TGTGCCAGCAGTTTGGGATTGGCGTCATACGAGCAGTACTTC.

In its sample, this clonotype was seen a few times. This chain connects TRBV29-1 to TRBJ2-7, with 7 bases fitting TRBD2. CDR1 is SQVTM and CDR2 is ANQGSEA in the germline V gene. V lost 3 bases, J lost 5 bases, and 4 bases stayed unmatched. The length of the CDR3 is 12 residues. CDR3 nucleotide sequence: TGCAGCGTTGAGGTCCGGGGGGACGAGCAGTACTTC. Amino acids: CSVEVRGDEQYF.

The chain is built from TRBV12-3 or TRBV12-4 and TRBJ2-7; weak D call: TRBD1 (6 bases). V lost 6 bases to trimming and J lost 0 bases, with 12 bases between them. CDR3 length equals 14 residues. CDR3 DNA: TGTGCCAGCAGCCCAAGGACAGCCTCCTACGAGCAGTACTTC. Translation gives CASSPRTASYEQYF.